This T cell receptor beta chain stems from a study of neurological immune-mediated disorders. Study as a whole: Relapsing-remitting disease was seen in about 90% of the roughly 35 multiple sclerosis patients, and secondary progressive disease was seen in 3. Overall study results and limits: No sharing of CDR3 amino acid sequences was observed among expanded clones across subjects, suggesting private repertoires in all groups.

This clonotype was counted at least ten times. Its antigen is undetermined. 5'RACE generated cDNA with 10-nucleotide random UMIs. TCRdb used MiXCR to reprocess the 5' RACE reads, holding one entry per CDR3 protein. Found here are approximately 60,000 distinct CDR3 sequences, more than 3.5% of them singletons; the top ten hold 2.6%. The germline V gene encodes CDR1 LGHNA and CDR2 YNFKEQ. Trimming cost V 2 bases and J 2 bases; bases outside gene matches: 13. The CDR3 consists of 19 residues. The unsorted libraries were generated from a total of 2 million PBMCs, which had been stored in RNAlater at -80 C.

The J gene is TRBJ2-3, the V gene TRBV4-2, with 10 bases aligning to TRBD2. This sequence was found in a man aged 45-65 years with multiple sclerosis. Sequencing was carried out using PBMCs. The CDR3 DNA follows: TGTGCCAGCAGCCAAAAGCCCGATAGACTAGCGGGTTCCACAGATACGCAGTATTTT. As protein: CASSQKPDRLAGSTDTQYF.